A single TCR beta chain is shown here with its context. This specimen belongs to a study of blood T cell repertoires in COVID-19. Study-wide background: Acute and convalescent COVID-19 samples came from the United States, Italy and Spain.

Cohort allocation depended upon clinical history that participants reported. CDR3 size: 15 residues. The V gene end was trimmed by 4 bases and the J gene end by 2 bases; junction bases not matched to a gene: 3. Per the germline V gene, CDR1 is LGHDT and CDR2 is YNNKEL (reference sequence). In the authors' workflow: Reference gene primers were amplified, and this amplification served to estimate nucleated cell counts. The table came from immunoSEQ multiplex PCR; TCRdb's copy has only in-frame clones and leaves some out. V and J calls and clone size are those listed in that table; D and trimming were worked out from the DNA. The table includes some 260,000 clones, under 90% detected once.

The chain has TRBV3-1 (or the pseudogene TRBV3-2) and TRBJ2-7, with 12 nucleotides matching TRBD2. The origin of this receptor is a middle-aged man who had recovered from COVID-19. Sequenced input: PBMCs or T cells enriched from blood (not recorded which). As DNA, the CDR3 is TGTGCCAGCAGCCCGACTAGCGGGAGTCCCTACGAGCAGTACTTC. Translation: CASSPTSGSPYEQYF.